This T cell receptor beta chain was observed in a study of response to subunit inactivated influenza vaccine. Study findings and constraints: Few additional T cells are recruited per seasonal influenza vaccination, authors suggested.

CDR1 DFQATT and CDR2 SNEGSKA come from the germline V gene (reference sequence). V trimming: 5 bases; J trimming: 2 bases; junction bases outside the gene matches: 4. The CDR3 extends over 13 amino acids. The table lists this clonotype with many counts. Its antigen is undetermined. TCRdb recomputed calls from the RT-PCR reads with MiXCR, one row per CDR3 protein. The data show 540,000 or so distinct CDR3 sequences, with 10% to 15% seen just once and around 14% held by the top ten. The rearrangement joins TRBV20-1 to TRBJ2-3; 7 nucleotides agree with TRBD1. The source of this sequence is a man aged 45-60 years who received an inactivated influenza vaccine. The sample consisted of PBMCs from blood, taken 35 to 45 days after vaccination. CDR3 sequence (DNA): TGCAGTGCTGTACAGGGGCTCACAGATACGCAGTATTTT. Amino acids: CSAVQGLTDTQYF.